This T cell receptor beta chain is from a study of T cell changes during pregnancy in multiple sclerosis. The V gene's germline CDR1 is MDHEN and CDR2 SYDVKM. The CDR3 length is 21 residues. The trim removed 1 base at V and 2 bases at J, leaving 22 bases unmatched. The assay was immunoSEQ multiplex PCR, and TCRdb's table has in-frame clones only and misses some. The sample carries more than 85,000 clones, roughly 94% recorded once. This rearrangement joins TRBV28 to TRBJ2-7; TRBD1 matches 8 bases. The TCR comes from a female donor in good health, enrolled as a control in a pregnancy study. Sequencing used peripheral blood, obtained after pregnancy. CDR3 protein: CASSLFGLGQGANSPPYEQYF. The CDR3 bases are TGTGCCAGCAGTTTATTTGGGTTGGGTCAGGGGGCTAACTCGCCTCCCTACGAGCAGTACTTC.